The 8 T cell receptor beta chains in this list originate from one sample, sequenced in a study of T cells in Graves' hyperthyroidism and ophthalmopathy. Using RNA transcripts as the source, TCR beta CDR3 regions were amplified. The TCR CDR3 first-round RT-PCR relied on the HTBI primer set. Each CDR3 protein is one row after TCRdb ran MiXCR on the multiplex PCR reads. Seen here are about 380,000 distinct CDR3 sequences, approximately 15% observed once, and the top ten hold roughly a fifth. Sequencing was carried out using blood. These receptors were taken from a woman in her twenties or thirties with Graves' ophthalmopathy.

J is TRBJ1-6 and V is TRBV28, with D perhaps TRBD1 (5 bases). CDR3 length: 14 amino acids. Trimming removed 6 bases at V and 4 bases at J, with 10 bases between. CDR1 is MDHEN, CDR2 SYDVKM, per germline. The CDR3 DNA reads TGTGCCAGCAGCATCACAGGATATAATTCACCCCTCCACTTT. Its protein product is CASSITGYNSPLHF. Looking up the rest from reference TRBV28 and TRBJ1-6 gives the full variable domain: DVKVTQSSRYLVKRTGEKVFLECVQDMDHENMFWYRQDPGLGLRLIYFSYDVKMKEKGDIPEGYSVSREKKERFSLILESASTNQTSMYLCASSITGYNSPLHFGNGTRLTVT.

This chain links TRBV9 with TRBJ1-2, with D possibly being TRBD1 (6 bases). The CDR3 sequence is 15 residues long. Per the germline V gene, CDR1 is SGDLS and CDR2 is YYNGEE. The V end was cut by 5 bases, the J end by 5 bases, with 19 bases between. The CDR3 reads CASSSRWGADYGYTF. Written as DNA, the CDR3 is TGTGCCAGCAGTTCCAGGTGGGGGGCCGATTATGGCTACACCTTC.

This clonotype was detected a few times. This chain joins TRBV4-1 and TRBJ1-3, with TRBD1 identical over 8 bases. Germline CDR1 is MGHRA and CDR2 is YSYEKL. V trimming: 4 bases; J trimming: 0 bases; junction bases outside the gene matches: 5. The CDR3 has 16 amino acids. The CDR3 DNA reads TGCGCCAGCAGCCGTAGGACAGGGTCCTCTGGAAACACCATATATTTT. It codes for CASSRRTGSSGNTIYF.

Ten or more counts support this clonotype. The gene calls are TRBV28 and TRBJ1-2; D is unresolved. Trimming pared 5 bases from V and 8 bases from J, leaving 18 bases between. Germline V gene sequence: CDR1 MDHEN, CDR2 SYDVKM. CDR3 length: 14 amino acids. The CDR3 DNA sequence: TGTGCCAGCAGTACATTCGACAATTCCCGAGGCTACACCTTC. This translates into CASSTFDNSRGYTF.

This clonotype was found many times. The V and J genes are TRBV30 and TRBJ1-2, with 7 bases aligning to TRBD1. V gave up 3 bases and J gave up 7 bases; unmatched junction bases: 8. The germline CDR1 and CDR2 sequences are GTSNPN and SVGIG (reference sequence). The CDR3 is made up of 13 amino acids. The CDR3 DNA follows: TGTGCCTGGAGCCCGACAGGGATCGCTGGCTACACCTTC. It encodes CAWSPTGIAGYTF. Combining the CDR3 with reference TRBV30 and TRBJ1-2 gives the whole variable domain SQTIHQWPATLVQPVGSPLSLECTVEGTSNPNLYWYRQAAGRGLQLLFYSVGIGQISSEVPQNLSASRPQDRQFILSSKKLLLSDSGFYLCAWSPTGIAGYTFGSGTRLTVV.

The chain couples TRBV29-1 to TRBJ1-2, with D unclear. The CDR3 is 10 amino acids. V was trimmed by 7 bases and J by 6 bases, leaving 9 bases between them. Germline CDR1 reads SQVTM; CDR2 reads ANQGSEA. This CDR3 is CSGLTDGYTF. For the CDR3, the DNA is TGCAGCGGACTTACAGATGGCTACACCTTC.

This clonotype was counted at least ten times. The J gene is TRBJ2-1, the V gene TRBV12-3 or TRBV12-4; D unresolved. CDR3 length equals 13 residues. V was trimmed by 7 bases and J by 8 bases, leaving 15 bases between them. This CDR3 is CASTRVISDEQFF. DNA of the CDR3: TGTGCCAGCACCCGGGTAATCAGCGATGAGCAGTTCTTC.

The chain links TRBV14 to TRBJ1-4; tentative D call: TRBD1 (5 bases). The CDR3 spans 15 residues. The ends were cut back, 5 bases at V and 8 bases at J, with 18 bases in the middle. CDR1 is SGHDN and CDR2 is FVKESK in the germline V gene. CDR3 sequence reads: CASSKGLGVTEKLFF. The DNA of the CDR3 is TGTGCCAGCAGCAAAGGTTTGGGGGTAACGGAAAAACTGTTTTTT.